This T cell receptor beta chain originates from a study of CD8+CD57+ T cells in acquired aplastic anemia. Regarding the study as a whole: Some 28 sequences, all CD8+ CDR3, were shared between patients and controls.

Those patients picked for sequencing had displayed CD8+CD57+ cell expansion on flow cytometry. As for this clonotype: Its antigen is not known.

Using genomic DNA as the template, TCR beta VDJ and CDR3 profiling was carried out. A single record per CDR3 protein comes from TCRdb applying MiXCR to the reads. The data show some 180,000 distinct CDR3 sequences, less than 65% seen once. The specimen was sorted CD4+, CD8+, or CD8+CD57+ T cells (not recorded which) from PBMCs. The receptor was derived from a human donor with aplastic anemia.

The CDR3 nucleotides read TGCGCCAGCAGTCCCCAAGGGCGCGGGAGGGCCCGGACAGATACGCAGTATTTT. Translating gives CASSPQGRGRARTDTQYF. The rearrangement joins TRBV5-1 to TRBJ2-3, with 9 bases matching TRBD2. The CDR3 contains 18 residues. The V gene's germline CDR1 is SGHRS and CDR2 YFSETQ. V lost 5 bases to trimming and J lost 3 bases; unmatched junction nucleotides: 16.